The present TCR beta chain was sequenced within a study of tumor-infiltrating lymphocytes in primary liver carcinoma. Co-extracting RNA and DNA was done with roughly 17-32 mg of unsorted bulk tissue as input. All patients had surgically resected primary liver carcinoma. Enrolled patients were chronically infected with HBV and treatment-naive. This clonotype has only a few counts. One junction end disagrees with the germline gene, perhaps due to a read error. Researchers generated TCR beta cDNA from approximately 450 ng of total RNA, relying on a constant-region primer. Three nested multiplex PCR rounds, a slightly modified ARM-PCR method, built the TCR beta libraries. TCRdb recomputed calls from the multiplex PCR reads with MiXCR, one row per CDR3 protein. The repertoire holds about 33,000 distinct CDR3 sequences, with 76% as singletons. Material for sequencing was liver tumor tissue from sampling region 5. Subset described: tumor region T5, tumor centre. This TCR derives from a man aged 35 to 55 with primary liver carcinoma and hepatitis B virus infection.

The chain's CDR3 is CASSQVALLAGATNTQYF. DNA for the CDR3: TGTGCGAGCAGCCAAGTGGCGCTTCTAGCGGGAGCGACGAATACGCAGTATTTT. The chain employs TRBV4-2 and TRBJ2-3; 10 bases are a match to TRBD2. Germline V gives CDR1 LGHNA, CDR2 YNFKEQ. This CDR3 has 18 amino acids.